Below, one T cell receptor (beta chain) is given with its context. Its cognate antigen is unknown. The sample is drawn from a study of radiotherapy plus CTLA-4 blockade in lung cancer. Broader study findings: Among reported predictors of response, early blood T cell clone dynamics with interferon-beta performed best. In blood, TCR clones derived from the tumor expanded after radiotherapy plus ipilimumab.

The CDR3 loop spans 16 amino acids. The V gene's germline CDR1 is SGHAT and CDR2 FQNNGV. The J segment lost 2 bases and the V segment lost 1 base, leaving 5 bases of the junction unmatched. Method: immunoSEQ multiplex PCR; TCRdb's copy keeps in-frame clones and lacks some. The table shows roughly 98,000 clones, with around 86% occurring only once. The material sequenced was peripheral blood, taken from a patient treated with radiotherapy plus ipilimumab. The chain employs TRBV11-2 and TRBJ2-3, with TRBD1 matching 8 bases. The sequence was collected from a human donor with non-small cell lung cancer who had a partial response to radiotherapy plus ipilimumab. Here the CDR3 reads CASSLGVGQATDTQYF. CDR3 DNA: TGTGCCAGCAGCTTAGGGGTGGGACAGGCCACAGATACGCAGTATTTT. The variable domain in full, completed from reference TRBV11-2 and TRBJ2-3, reads EAGVAQSPRYKIIEKRQSVAFWCNPISGHATLYWYQQILGQGPKLLIQFQNNGVVDDSQLPKDRFSAERLKGVDSTLKIQPAKLEDSAVYLCASSLGVGQATDTQYFGPGTRLTVL.